The 22 T cell receptor beta chains below all came from one sample that was sequenced in a study of T cell responses to AZD1222 COVID-19 vaccine. Sequencing used immunoSEQ multiplex PCR; TCRdb keeps in-frame clones, though not all of them. The sample records 95,000 or so clones, around nine tenths being singletons. The input for sequencing was peripheral blood, taken on day 0 of AZD1222 vaccination. These receptors were obtained from an adult in good health.

The CDR3 is CATKLAGGETQYF. In nucleotides, the CDR3 is TGTGCCACCAAACTAGCGGGGGGGGAGACCCAGTACTTC. The rearrangement joins TRBV2 to TRBJ2-5, with 13 bases fitting TRBD2. V gave up 10 bases and J gave up 5 bases; unmatched junction bases: 4. Looked up from germline, CDR1 is SNHLY and CDR2 is FYNNEI. The CDR3 loop spans 13 amino acids. Combining the CDR3 with reference TRBV2 and TRBJ2-5 gives the whole variable domain EPEVTQTPSHQVTQMGQEVILRCVPISNHLYFYWYRQILGQKVEFLVSFYNNEISEKSEIFDDQFSVERPDGSNFTLKIRSTKLEDSAMYFCATKLAGGETQYFGPGTRLLVL.

The chain has TRBV28 and TRBJ2-5, with D perhaps matching TRBD1 or TRBD2 (7 bases each). The CDR3 has 15 residues. V lost 5 bases, J lost 4 bases, and 17 bases lay in between. Germline assignment: CDR1 MDHEN and CDR2 SYDVKM. The chain's CDR3 is CASSPPQGRGETQYF. The DNA of the CDR3 is TGTGCCAGCAGTCCGCCACAGGGGAGGGGAGAGACCCAGTACTTC.

V gene TRBV11-3 combines with J gene TRBJ2-7; 7 nucleotides match TRBD1. This CDR3 has 14 amino acids. J was trimmed by 3 bases and V by 7 bases; bases with no gene match: 9. Germline lookup yields CDR1 SGHNT and CDR2 YENEEA. CDR3 residues: CASTNRDSHYEQYF. The CDR3 DNA reads TGTGCCAGCACCAATAGGGACAGTCACTACGAGCAGTACTTC.

This sequence joins TRBV10-1 and TRBJ2-3; maybe TRBD2 (6 bases). This CDR3 is 14 amino acids long. Germline V gene sequence: CDR1 WNHNN, CDR2 SYGVQD (reference sequence). V lost 3 bases and J lost 0, with 7 bases in between. The CDR3 DNA is TGCGCCAGCAGTGACCGGGAGAGCACAGATACGCAGTATTTT. Translating it yields CASSDRESTDTQYF.

CDR3 residues: CASSDGAAEAFF. As DNA, the CDR3 is TGTGCCAGCAGTGACGGGGCCGCTGAAGCTTTCTTT. The chain links TRBV2 to TRBJ1-1; D might be TRBD1 (5 bases). This CDR3 is 12 amino acids long. The V end lost 3 bases, the J end lost 6 bases, and 8 bases lay between the germline ends. Looked up from germline, CDR1 is SNHLY and CDR2 is FYNNEI.

This clone was counted a few times. J is TRBJ1-2 and V is TRBV29-1, with D perhaps TRBD1 (6 bases). Germline V gives CDR1 SQVTM, CDR2 ANQGSEA. The CDR3 spans 14 residues. Deletions cut 0 bases from V and 4 bases from J, with 12 bases between. CDR3 in DNA: TGCAGCGTTGAAGAGGAGGGGGTGGTCTATGGCTACACCTTC. Residues: CSVEEEGVVYGYTF.

This clone has only one observation. CDR3 sequence: CASSLDFRERVTDTQYF. The CDR3 DNA reads TGTGCCAGCAGCTTAGATTTTAGGGAACGAGTCACAGATACGCAGTATTTT. V and J are TRBV7-9 and TRBJ2-3; D is undetermined. The CDR3 has 17 amino acids. V was shortened by 1 base and J by 2 bases, with 16 bases between the two germline ends. Germline loops: CDR1 SEHNR, CDR2 FQNEAQ (reference sequence). Variable domain in full (rest from reference TRBV7-9 and TRBJ2-3): DTGVSQNPRHKITKRGQNVTFRCDPISEHNRLYWYRQTLGQGPEFLTYFQNEAQLEKSRLLSDRFSAERPKGSFSTLEIQRTEQGDSAMYLCASSLDFRERVTDTQYFGPGTRLTVL.

The chain employs TRBV7-9 and TRBJ1-6, with 9 bases lining up with TRBD1. CDR3 length: 15 residues. Germline V gene data show CDR1 as SEHNR and CDR2 as FQNEAQ (reference sequence). The V segment lost 1 base and the J segment 10 bases; nucleotides outside the gene matches: 5. DNA for the CDR3: TGTGCCAGCAGCTTAGGGGGACAGGGCGGATCACCCCTCCACTTT. Its translation: CASSLGGQGGSPLHF.

The V call is TRBV5-4, the J call TRBJ2-3; the D gene is possibly TRBD1 (5 bases). V lost 0 bases and J 5 bases, leaving 13 bases between the germline ends. The germline CDR1 and CDR2 sequences are SGHNT and YYREEE (reference sequence). This CDR3 comprises 15 residues. Here the CDR3 DNA reads TGTGCCAGCAGCTTGGAATCCAGGGTTGAAGATACGCAGTATTTT. Translated: CASSLESRVEDTQYF.

The V call is TRBV10-3, the J call TRBJ1-6; TRBD1 aligns across 8 bases. With V trimmed by 8 bases and J by 7 bases, 4 bases remained unmatched. The length of the CDR3 is 13 residues. Germline CDR1 and CDR2: ENHRY and SYGVKD. The CDR3: CAIGTGGNSPLHF. As DNA, the CDR3 is TGTGCCATCGGGACAGGTGGGAATTCACCCCTCCACTTT.

The gene calls are TRBV13 and TRBJ1-3; unclear D gene. Looked up from germline, CDR1 is PRHDT and CDR2 is FYEKMQ (reference sequence). V lost 2 bases and J lost 7, with 9 bases in between. The CDR3 is 13 residues long. CDR3 DNA: TGTGCCAGCAGCTTATCAGGAGGGAACACCATATATTTT. Its protein product is CASSLSGGNTIYF. The whole variable domain, remainder taken from reference TRBV13 and TRBJ1-3, is AAGVIQSPRHLIKEKRETATLKCYPIPRHDTVYWYQQGPGQDPQFLISFYEKMQSDKGSIPDRFSAQQFSDYHSELNMSSLELGDSALYFCASSLSGGNTIYFGEGSWLTVV.

This clone appeared once. The chain links TRBV5-4 to TRBJ1-1, with D unclear. Germline CDR1 SGHNT, CDR2 YYREEE (reference sequence). The CDR3 totals 15 residues. V was clipped by 1 base and J by 0 bases, with 10 bases between them. CDR3 amino acids: CASSLRGVMNTEAFF. Written as DNA, the CDR3 is TGTGCCAGCAGCTTGAGAGGAGTAATGAACACTGAAGCTTTCTTT. Full variable domain (rest looked up from reference TRBV5-4 and TRBJ1-1): ETGVTQSPTHLIKTRGQQVTLRCSSQSGHNTVSWYQQALGQGPQFIFQYYREEENGRGNFPPRFSGLQFPNYSSELNVNALELDDSALYLCASSLRGVMNTEAFFGQGTRLTVV.

J is TRBJ1-2 and V is TRBV9; the D is unclear. Germline V gene sequence: CDR1 SGDLS, CDR2 YYNGEE. There are 13 residues in the CDR3. The germline V and J ends were trimmed by 3 bases and 4 bases, with 10 bases remaining between them. CDR3 region: CASSGMNGYGYTF. The CDR3 DNA is TGTGCCAGCAGCGGTATGAACGGCTATGGCTACACCTTC.

The chain carries TRBV27 and TRBJ2-7, with 7 nucleotides matching TRBD2. Germline assignment: CDR1 MNHEY and CDR2 SMNVEV (reference sequence). CDR3 length: 15 amino acids. The junction had 11 bases not matched to a gene; V was cut back by 6 bases and J by 3 bases. CDR3 sequence reads: CASSATGGTIYEQYF. DNA of the CDR3: TGTGCCAGCAGCGCTACGGGCGGGACTATCTACGAGCAGTACTTC.

The V call is TRBV6-1, the J call TRBJ2-7; D uncertain. Per the germline V gene, CDR1 is MNHNS and CDR2 is SASEGT. The CDR3 extends over 14 amino acids. Trimming removed 3 bases at V and 2 bases at J, with 11 bases between. The CDR3 sequence: CASSEYNVAYEQYF. The DNA for the CDR3 is TGTGCCAGCAGTGAGTATAACGTCGCCTACGAGCAGTACTTC.

The genes are TRBV18 and TRBJ2-7; tentatively, D is TRBD2 (5 bases). The CDR3 totals 12 residues. Trimming pared 3 bases from V and 5 bases from J, leaving 8 bases between. Germline loops: CDR1 KGHSH, CDR2 LQKENI. CDR3 in DNA: TGTGCCAGCTCACCGGAGAGGGACGAGCAGTACTTC. It is translated as CASSPERDEQYF.

The chain is built from TRBV7-9 and TRBJ1-1; D unclear. The CDR3 consists of 14 residues. The V and J ends lost 6 bases and 4 bases respectively, with 15 bases between them. Germline V CDR1 and CDR2: SEHNR, FQNEAQ (reference sequence). CDR3 coding DNA: TGTGCCAGCAGTTCGGAGGTCCGGGGCACTGAAGCTTTCTTT. Protein: CASSSEVRGTEAFF.

This rearrangement joins TRBV3-1 (or the pseudogene TRBV3-2) to TRBJ1-5; 8 bases align to TRBD1. CDR1 is LGHDT, CDR2 YNNKEL, per germline (reference sequence). After removal of 1 base from V and 0 bases from J, the junction contained 5 bases not matched to a gene. The CDR3 sequence is 17 residues long. The CDR3 region is CASSQGTGGYSNQPQHF. DNA for the CDR3: TGTGCCAGCAGCCAAGGAACAGGGGGATATAGCAATCAGCCCCAGCATTTT.

The V call is TRBV6-4, the J call TRBJ1-1, with a possible D match to TRBD1 (5 bases). V was cut by 2 bases and J by 5 bases, with 9 bases left in between. The germline CDR1 and CDR2 sequences are MRHNA and SNTAGT. The length of the CDR3 is 13 residues. The CDR3 coding sequence is TGTGCCAGCAGTGACGTCGGGGGAACTGAAGCTTTCTTT. It codes for CASSDVGGTEAFF.

This chain uses TRBV5-1 with TRBJ1-1; the D gene is possibly TRBD1 (5 bases). V lost 3 bases and J 0 bases, leaving 12 bases between the germline ends. This CDR3 has 15 amino acids. Germline assignment: CDR1 SGHRS and CDR2 YFSETQ. The CDR3 region is CASSSGTGMNTEAFF. The CDR3 coding sequence is TGCGCCAGCAGCTCCGGGACGGGAATGAACACTGAAGCTTTCTTT. The full variable domain, its missing parts supplied by reference TRBV5-1 and TRBJ1-1, is KAGVTQTPRYLIKTRGQQVTLSCSPISGHRSVSWYQQTPGQGLQFLFEYFSETQRNKGNFPGRFSGRQFSNSRSEMNVSTLELGDSALYLCASSSGTGMNTEAFFGQGTRLTVV.

This sequence joins TRBV7-2 and TRBJ1-1; no clear D. Trimming pared 2 bases from V and 3 bases from J, leaving 10 bases between. CDR3 length: 14 amino acids. Germline V gives CDR1 SGHTA, CDR2 FQGNSA. The CDR3 DNA sequence: TGTGCCAGCAGCTTACAAGGAGGGCACACTGAAGCTTTCTTT. Translated, it gives CASSLQGGHTEAFF.

This chain links TRBV5-1 with TRBJ2-3, with 9 bases matching TRBD2. The germline CDR1 and CDR2 sequences are SGHRS and YFSETQ. This CDR3 is 16 amino acids long. With 0 bases clipped from V and 6 bases from J, the junction kept 8 bases outside the gene matches. The DNA of the CDR3 is TGCGCCAGCAGCTTGGTGGCGCGGGGGGGCCGTGATACGCAGTATTTT. It is translated as CASSLVARGGRDTQYF.